Shown below are 19 T cell receptor beta chains from a single sample sequenced in a study of T-cell memory formation after mild COVID-19. Using its own MiXCR run on the 5' RACE reads, TCRdb lists one record per CDR3 protein. The data show hundreds of thousands of distinct CDR3 sequences, with 25% to 30% seen just once and roughly 13% held by the top ten. Sequencing input: PBMCs or a T cell subset sorted from them (not recorded which). These receptors all come from an adult woman who had mild COVID-19 (a few samples of this study predate the infection). Cell type and time point are not known.

The DNA of the CDR3 is TGTGCCAGCAGCCGGGTCCTACAGGGAGTGGGCTACAATGAGCAGTTCTTC. Translated: CASSRVLQGVGYNEQFF. The chain is built from TRBV3-1 and TRBJ2-1, with TRBD1 as a possible D gene (6 bases). V was cut by 4 bases and J by 3 bases, with 19 bases left in between. Germline V gene sequence: CDR1 LGHDT, CDR2 YNNKEL (reference sequence). The CDR3 has 17 amino acids.

This clonotype was counted only a few times. The V call is TRBV20-1, the J call TRBJ2-5, with D perhaps being TRBD1 or TRBD2 (5 bases each). The CDR3 loop spans 11 amino acids. Germline V gene sequence: CDR1 DFQATT, CDR2 SNEGSKA (reference sequence). V was pared by 5 bases and J by 5 bases, with 9 bases between. The CDR3: CSASGPETQYF. As DNA, the CDR3 is TGCAGTGCTTCGGGACCCGAGACCCAGTACTTC.

The CDR3 reads CATSDTTEAFF. CDR3 sequence (DNA): TGTGCCACCAGTGACACGACTGAAGCTTTCTTT. V is TRBV24-1 and J is TRBJ1-1; D ambiguous. Between the trimmed V and J ends, which lost 4 bases and 5 bases, there was a span of 4 bases. The CDR3 covers 11 residues. Germline V CDR1 and CDR2: KGHDR, SFDVKD.

In DNA, the CDR3 is TGCGCCAGCAGCTTGGAAGAGGTGGTGGGACAGAAAGAGACCCAGTACTTC. Its protein product is CASSLEEVVGQKETQYF. The chain has TRBV5-1 and TRBJ2-5; 7 positions agree with TRBD1. The CDR3 sequence is 17 residues long. V shed 0 bases and J 3 bases; nucleotides not matched to a gene: 11. The V gene's germline CDR1 is SGHRS and CDR2 YFSETQ.

The gene calls are TRBV2 and TRBJ2-1; 10 nucleotides line up with TRBD2. Per the germline V gene, CDR1 is SNHLY and CDR2 is FYNNEI. The CDR3 length is 15 residues. Losses at the gene ends were 6 bases for V and 7 bases for J; bases not matched to a gene: 9. CDR3 nucleotides: TGTGCCAGCAGCCAAGCGGGAGGGCCCGGGAATGAGCAGTTCTTC. As protein: CASSQAGGPGNEQFF.

This clonotype was counted a few times. The V call is TRBV5-1, the J call TRBJ2-3; TRBD1 aligns across 10 bases. This CDR3 comprises 16 residues. The V gene end was trimmed by 0 bases and the J gene end by 4 bases; junction bases not matched to a gene: 5. Germline CDR1 and CDR2: SGHRS and YFSETQ. The CDR3 reads CASSLDGQGVADTQYF. As DNA, the CDR3 is TGCGCCAGCAGCTTGGATGGACAGGGGGTGGCAGATACGCAGTATTTT.

V is TRBV12-3 or TRBV12-4 and J is TRBJ2-4; 8 positions agree with TRBD1. V gave up 6 bases and J gave up 6 bases; unmatched junction bases: 7. This CDR3 has 14 residues. CDR3 DNA: TGTGCCAGCAGGGGCGGACAGGGAGGAAACATTCAGTACTTC. The encoded protein is CASRGGQGGNIQYF.

This chain uses TRBV11-2 with TRBJ2-2; D not resolved. Germline CDR1 and CDR2: SGHAT and FQNNGV. CDR3 length equals 15 residues. V lost 3 bases and J lost 3, with 11 bases in between. The CDR3, as DNA: TGTGCCAGCAGCTTGCCAGCTTTTTACACCGGGGAGCTGTTTTTT. Translating it yields CASSLPAFYTGELFF.

This clonotype has a handful of counts. The V and J genes are TRBV20-1 and TRBJ2-3; 8 bases fit TRBD2. The CDR3 covers 12 residues. Germline V lookup: CDR1 DFQATT, CDR2 SNEGSKA (reference sequence). Losses at the gene ends were 4 bases for V and 7 bases for J; bases not matched to a gene: 4. DNA of the CDR3: TGCAGTGCTACAAGCGGGAGCAATACGCAGTATTTT. Translation: CSATSGSNTQYF.

The chain is built from TRBV7-2 and TRBJ2-7, with unresolved D. The V gene lost 2 bases and the J gene lost 4 bases, with 12 bases spanning the gap. The CDR3 is 14 amino acids. Germline CDR1 is SGHTA and CDR2 is FQGNSA. In DNA, the CDR3 is TGTGCCAGCAGCTTAAAGGCGCTAGGATACGAGCAGTACTTC. As protein: CASSLKALGYEQYF.

This clonotype was counted between two and nine times. The J gene is TRBJ1-2, the V gene TRBV7-9; possibly TRBD1 for D (6 bases). CDR1 is SEHNR and CDR2 is FQNEAQ in the germline V gene (reference sequence). Trimming stripped 4 bases from V and 3 bases from J, with 12 bases between. The CDR3 spans 14 residues. Here the CDR3 reads CASSSGVQYYGYTF. The CDR3 region has the DNA TGTGCCAGCAGCTCAGGGGTACAGTACTATGGCTACACCTTC.

The gene calls are TRBV7-2 and TRBJ2-3; tentatively, D is TRBD1 (6 bases). Per the germline V gene, CDR1 is SGHTA and CDR2 is FQGNSA. V was shortened by 2 bases and J by 1 base, with 10 bases between the two germline ends. This CDR3 spans 15 amino acids. The CDR3 sequence: CASSLQGLGTDTQYF. The CDR3 DNA follows: TGTGCCAGCAGCTTACAGGGGTTGGGCACAGATACGCAGTATTTT.

The rearrangement uses TRBV10-3 and TRBJ2-3; 11 nucleotides line up with TRBD2. The CDR3 covers 15 residues. After removal of 10 bases from V and 3 bases from J, the junction contained 9 bases not matched to a gene. Germline V CDR1 and CDR2: ENHRY, SYGVKD. CDR3 protein: CATRTGTSGTDTQYF. CDR3 DNA sequence: TGTGCCACACGAACCGGGACTAGCGGTACAGATACGCAGTATTTT.

This clonotype has more than one count but fewer than ten. The chain combines TRBV11-2 with TRBJ2-3; 12 bases map to TRBD2. With V trimmed by 1 base and J by 3 bases, 8 bases remained unmatched. The CDR3 contains 18 residues. In germline, CDR1 is SGHAT, CDR2 FQNNGV. The DNA of the CDR3 is TGTGCCAGCAGCTTAGGTTTACTAGCGGGAGGAATGACAGATACGCAGTATTTT. It translates to CASSLGLLAGGMTDTQYF. Filled out from reference TRBV11-2 and TRBJ2-3, the complete variable domain reads EAGVAQSPRYKIIEKRQSVAFWCNPISGHATLYWYQQILGQGPKLLIQFQNNGVVDDSQLPKDRFSAERLKGVDSTLKIQPAKLEDSAVYLCASSLGLLAGGMTDTQYFGPGTRLTVL.

This clonotype was observed a handful of times. V and J are TRBV18 and TRBJ2-6, with D perhaps TRBD1 (6 bases). CDR1 and CDR2 from the germline V gene are KGHSH and LQKENI. V lost 3 bases and J 2 bases, leaving 11 bases between the germline ends. This CDR3 region has 16 residues. CDR3 nucleotide sequence: TGTGCCAGCTCACCTACAGGGAACGCTGGGGCCAACGTCCTGACTTTC. The encoded protein is CASSPTGNAGANVLTF.

This clonotype has just a few counts. The rearrangement uses TRBV20-1 and TRBJ2-4; D is ambiguous. Trimming took off 7 bases at V and 0 bases at J, with 13 bases between the two ends. There are 14 residues in the CDR3. Germline V gives CDR1 DFQATT, CDR2 SNEGSKA (reference sequence). CDR3: CSESGTLAKNIQYF. DNA for the CDR3: TGCAGTGAATCCGGAACTTTAGCCAAAAACATTCAGTACTTC.

The chain uses TRBV6-4 and TRBJ2-3, with TRBD2 identical over 11 bases. Germline loops: CDR1 MRHNA, CDR2 SNTAGT. V lost 3 bases, J lost 5 bases, and 4 bases stayed unmatched. CDR3 size: 15 residues. The CDR3 loop is CASSELAGARDTQYF. The CDR3 DNA reads TGTGCCAGCAGTGAACTAGCGGGAGCGAGAGATACGCAGTATTTT.

This clonotype was seen a handful of times. The J gene is TRBJ1-2, the V gene TRBV20-1; the D gene is possibly TRBD1 (5 bases). The CDR3 loop spans 13 amino acids. The ends were cut back, 3 bases at V and 4 bases at J, with 12 bases in the middle. Germline V gene lookup returns CDR1 DFQATT and CDR2 SNEGSKA (reference sequence). The CDR3 loop is CSARKPGVYGYTF. As DNA, the CDR3 is TGCAGTGCTAGGAAGCCGGGGGTCTATGGCTACACCTTC.

The rearrangement links TRBV12-5 to TRBJ1-2; TRBD1 might be the D (6 bases). V was trimmed by 5 bases and J by 8 bases, leaving 15 bases between them. Germline CDR1 and CDR2: LGHNT and FRNRAP. The CDR3 spans 13 residues. The DNA of the CDR3 is TGTGCTAGTGGTCCGGACAGCTCTAGGGGCTACACCTTC. This translates into CASGPDSSRGYTF.